This record covers a single T cell receptor (beta chain). Its antigen is still unknown. V was shortened by 5 bases and J by 5 bases, with 18 bases between the two germline ends. The CDR3 runs to 15 residues. The V gene's germline CDR1 is LNHNV and CDR2 YYDKDF (reference sequence). The data were obtained in a study of T cell responses to AZD1222 COVID-19 vaccine. Clones were read by immunoSEQ multiplex PCR, and TCRdb kept only the in-frame ones, dropping some. The sample lists 100,000 to 150,000 clones; roughly nine tenths were seen once. Study-level results: Repertoire sampling occurred only after the peak T cell response.

J is TRBJ2-5 and V is TRBV15; the D is unclear. Sequencing was performed on peripheral blood, taken on day 0 of AZD1222 vaccination. The clonotype comes from an adult in good health. The CDR3 sequence: CATSALRGDWETQYF. Here the CDR3 DNA reads TGTGCCACCAGCGCCCTACGTGGGGATTGGGAGACCCAGTACTTC.